The next 30 T cell receptor beta chains were all read from a single sample in a study of blood T cell repertoires in COVID-19 (dated by TCRdb to about 2020). Library method: the immunoSEQ multiplex PCR assay. The table was pulled from immuneACCESS by TCRdb, which kept in-frame rearrangements only. Such tables lose some clones; where checked, under half of the loss comes from unresolved V genes, and the rest has no known cause. In this sample the table shows 95,000 to 150,000 clones, about four fifths of which occur a single time. The biggest ten clones account for roughly 17% of the sample. Sequencing used peripheral blood. These receptors were collected from a man in his 60s with active or convalescent COVID-19.

J is TRBJ1-6 and V is TRBV5-4; the match to TRBD1 covers 8 bases. This CDR3 region has 15 residues. Per germline, CDR1 SGHNT and CDR2 YYREEE (reference sequence). The ends lost 0 bases at V and 6 bases at J; junction bases unmatched: 2. The CDR3 DNA reads as TGTGCCAGCAGCTTGGACAGGGGGTCTAATTCACCCCTCCACTTT. This translates into CASSLDRGSNSPLHF. The whole variable domain, filled in from reference TRBV5-4 and TRBJ1-6, reads ETGVTQSPTHLIKTRGQQVTLRCSSQSGHNTVSWYQQALGQGPQFIFQYYREEENGRGNFPPRFSGLQFPNYSSELNVNALELDDSALYLCASSLDRGSNSPLHFGNGTRLTVT.

The CDR3 DNA reads TGTGCCAGCAGCAAAGTTCGGGTGGTCTATGGCTACACCTTC. As protein: CASSKVRVVYGYTF. The chain carries TRBV21-1 and TRBJ1-2. TRBV21-1 represents a pseudogene. The CDR3 is 14 amino acids.

The sample holds a few counts of this clone. The CDR3 coding sequence is TGTGCCAGCAGTGTATCCTACGGGACTGACTACAATGAGCAGTTCTTC. It specifies CASSVSYGTDYNEQFF. J is TRBJ2-1 and V is TRBV6-4, with D possibly TRBD2 on 6 matching bases. Germline V gives CDR1 MRHNA, CDR2 SNTAGT. V lost 4 bases, J lost 3 bases, and 16 bases lay in between. The CDR3 is 16 amino acids.

This clone was observed a handful of times. CDR3 amino acids: CASSLVGQNYGYTF. In DNA, the CDR3 is TGTGCCAGCAGCTTGGTGGGACAAAACTATGGCTACACCTTC. The chain links TRBV5-6 to TRBJ1-2; possible D gene TRBD1, 6 bases. With 0 bases removed from V and 2 bases from J, the gap between germline ends came to 8 bases. In germline, CDR1 is SGHDT, CDR2 YYEEEE. The CDR3 has 14 residues.

The V call is TRBV2, the J call TRBJ2-3, with 12 bases that match TRBD2. J was trimmed by 5 bases and V by 7 bases; bases with no gene match: 4. Germline V gene data show CDR1 as SNHLY and CDR2 as FYNNEI. This CDR3 has 14 amino acids. The CDR3 nucleotides are TGTGCCAGCATATCGACTAGCGGGAGAGATACGCAGTATTTT. The encoded protein is CASISTSGRDTQYF.

The chain uses TRBV7-2 and TRBJ1-2, with D possibly being TRBD1 (6 bases). This CDR3 has 15 amino acids. Germline CDR1 reads SGHTA; CDR2 reads FQGNSA. V shed 5 bases and J shed 1 base, with 14 bases lying between them. CDR3 nucleotide sequence: TGTGCCAGCAGCCGCGACAGGCACTTTAACTATGGCTACACCTTC. Protein sequence: CASSRDRHFNYGYTF.

The chain uses TRBV19 and TRBJ2-1; 7 bases fit TRBD1. Germline V lookup: CDR1 LNHDA, CDR2 SQIVND (reference sequence). CDR3 size: 15 residues. The V gene end was trimmed by 7 bases and the J gene end by 2 bases; junction bases not matched to a gene: 8. CDR3 protein: CASKQGSETYNEQFF. The CDR3 DNA reads as TGTGCCAGTAAACAGGGGTCAGAAACCTACAATGAGCAGTTCTTC.

The rearrangement joins TRBV9 to TRBJ2-3; 10 bases fit TRBD2. This CDR3 is 17 amino acids long. Germline V gives CDR1 SGDLS, CDR2 YYNGEE. With 1 base clipped from V and 2 bases from J, the junction kept 7 bases outside the gene matches. This chain's CDR3 is CASSVSPSGRVTDTQYF. Written as DNA, the CDR3 is TGTGCCAGCAGCGTAAGTCCGAGCGGGAGGGTCACAGATACGCAGTATTTT.

The chain has TRBV30 and TRBJ2-1; the match to TRBD2 covers 7 bases. The CDR3 runs 13 residues. Germline V gene data show CDR1 as GTSNPN and CDR2 as SVGIG (reference sequence). J was trimmed by 4 bases and V by 7 bases; bases with no gene match: 7. CDR3 bases: TGTGCCTTCCCCCAAGCGGGATACAATGAGCAGTTCTTC. Its protein product is CAFPQAGYNEQFF.

The rearrangement joins TRBV9 to TRBJ1-4; D remains unclear. This CDR3 has 15 amino acids. Trimming took 0 bases from V and 2 from J, leaving 8 bases between them. The V gene's germline CDR1 is SGDLS and CDR2 YYNGEE. CDR3: CASSVGLSTNEKLFF. The CDR3 DNA follows: TGTGCCAGCAGCGTAGGACTTTCGACTAATGAAAAACTGTTTTTT.

V is TRBV7-2 and J is TRBJ1-2, with D maybe TRBD1 (6 bases). V shed 6 bases and J shed 4 bases, with 18 bases lying between them. CDR1 is SGHTA and CDR2 is FQGNSA in the germline V gene. The CDR3 is 15 amino acids. CDR3 region: CASRGGQGRGYGYTF. The DNA of the CDR3 is TGTGCCAGCAGAGGGGGTCAGGGGCGCGGCTATGGCTACACCTTC.

V is TRBV28 and J is TRBJ1-2; the match to TRBD1 covers 7 bases. The germline CDR1 and CDR2 sequences are MDHEN and SYDVKM. The CDR3 runs to 16 residues. Unmatched junction bases numbered 12, after V lost 5 bases and J lost 3 bases. CDR3 sequence: CASSTYTGQADYGYTF. The CDR3 bases are TGTGCCAGCAGTACTTATACCGGACAGGCGGACTATGGCTACACCTTC.

The rearrangement joins TRBV7-9 to TRBJ2-7; D perhaps matches TRBD1 (5 bases). The V gene's germline CDR1 is SEHNR and CDR2 FQNEAQ (reference sequence). Trimming left V 5 bases short and J 6 bases short, with 11 bases between. The CDR3 consists of 12 residues. DNA for the CDR3: TGTGCCAGCAGCCACCTTAGGGGCGAGCAGTACTTC. Its protein product is CASSHLRGEQYF.

The V call is TRBV5-1, the J call TRBJ1-2; 8 bases fit TRBD1. The CDR3 totals 13 residues. The germline V gene encodes CDR1 SGHRS and CDR2 YFSETQ. V gave up 5 bases and J gave up 8 bases; unmatched junction bases: 8. The CDR3 DNA is TGCGCCAGCAGTATGGACAGGGTAGAGGGCTACACCTTC. It specifies CASSMDRVEGYTF.

This sequence joins TRBV7-6 and TRBJ2-3; 8 bases map to TRBD2. Germline CDR1 reads SGHVS; CDR2 reads FNYEAQ. J lost 2 bases, V lost 7 bases, and 5 bases had no gene match. The CDR3 loop spans 14 amino acids. CDR3 loop: CASTSGSITDTQYF. The CDR3 bases are TGTGCCAGCACCAGCGGGAGTATCACAGATACGCAGTATTTT.

This sequence joins TRBV12-5 and TRBJ2-3; TRBD1 might be the D (6 bases). Germline CDR1 is LGHNT and CDR2 is FRNRAP. The CDR3 length is 13 residues. Trimming shortened V by 6 bases and J by 2 bases, and 9 bases separated the two germline ends. CDR3 nucleotides: TGTGCTAGTGGCAGGGGAGACACAGATACGCAGTATTTT. As protein: CASGRGDTDTQYF.

This chain joins TRBV7-2 and TRBJ2-3; 11 nucleotides match TRBD2. The CDR3 is made up of 16 amino acids. The J segment lost 6 bases and the V segment lost 2 bases, leaving 7 bases of the junction unmatched. Per the germline V gene, CDR1 is SGHTA and CDR2 is FQGNSA. The CDR3 region has the DNA TGTGCCAGCAGCTTACCGCTAGCGGGGGGCTCGGATACGCAGTATTTT. Translating gives CASSLPLAGGSDTQYF. Complete variable domain (other parts from reference TRBV7-2 and TRBJ2-3): GAGVSQSPSNKVTEKGKDVELRCDPISGHTALYWYRQSLGQGLEFLIYFQGNSAPDKSGLPSDRFSAERTGGSVSTLTIQRTQQEDSAVYLCASSLPLAGGSDTQYFGPGTRLTVL.

The J gene is TRBJ2-6, the V gene TRBV4-1; 7 bases align to TRBD2. Losses at the gene ends were 3 bases for V and 2 bases for J; bases not matched to a gene: 13. Germline assignment: CDR1 MGHRA and CDR2 YSYEKL. The CDR3 has 19 residues. The CDR3 DNA sequence: TGCGCCAGCAGCCAGCCCTGGGCGGGAGAAAGAACTGGGGCCAACGTCCTGACTTTC. Protein sequence: CASSQPWAGERTGANVLTF.

This clone was recorded only once. DNA for the CDR3: TGTGCCATCAGCCTAGACAGGGGCACTGAAGCTTTCTTT. Its protein is CAISLDRGTEAFF. This rearrangement joins TRBV10-3 to TRBJ1-1; TRBD1 aligns across 8 bases. Germline V gene data show CDR1 as ENHRY and CDR2 as SYGVKD. With 6 bases clipped from V and 4 bases from J, the junction kept 4 bases outside the gene matches. The CDR3 spans 13 residues.

This chain uses TRBV6-5 with TRBJ2-7; D gene unclear. V gave up 4 bases and J gave up 2 bases, with 6 bases separating them. CDR1 is MNHEY and CDR2 is SVGAGI in the germline V gene. The CDR3 runs to 12 residues. For the CDR3, the DNA is TGTGCCAGCAGTTTCTACGCCTACGAGCAGTACTTC. Its translation is CASSFYAYEQYF.

The gene calls are TRBV5-6 and TRBJ1-5; 8 bases are shared with TRBD1. Germline assignment: CDR1 SGHDT and CDR2 YYEEEE. The junction had 9 bases not matched to a gene; V was cut back by 4 bases and J by 3 bases. The CDR3 has 16 residues. The CDR3, as DNA: TGTGCCAGCAGCCCCGGGACAGGTGACCCCAATCAGCCCCAGCATTTT. This gives the protein CASSPGTGDPNQPQHF.

This clone was counted only a few times. This rearrangement joins TRBV12-5 to TRBJ1-1, with 7 positions matching TRBD1. With V trimmed by 3 bases and J by 1 base, 2 bases remained unmatched. This CDR3 is built from 14 residues. The germline gives CDR1 LGHNT, CDR2 FRNRAP. The CDR3 DNA reads TGTGCTAGTGGTTTAAGGACAGGGAACACTGAAGCTTTCTTT. Its translation is CASGLRTGNTEAFF.

The chain recombines TRBV7-2 with TRBJ1-2; D call uncertain. V shed 5 bases and J shed 8 bases, with 15 bases lying between them. Germline CDR1 reads SGHTA; CDR2 reads FQGNSA. This CDR3 has 13 amino acids. The CDR3 reads CASSPGGPPGYTF. DNA for the CDR3: TGTGCCAGCAGCCCGGGAGGGCCGCCCGGCTACACCTTC.

The rearrangement links TRBV28 to TRBJ2-1, with 7 bases matching TRBD2. Germline-derived CDR1 and CDR2 are MDHEN and SYDVKM. The trim removed 11 bases at V and 10 bases at J, leaving 14 bases unmatched. This CDR3 is built from 13 residues. CDR3: CAGGGGPQEEQFF. The CDR3 coding sequence is TGTGCCGGGGGGGGAGGGCCTCAAGAGGAGCAGTTCTTC.

This chain links TRBV7-3 with TRBJ2-3; D unclear. The ends were cut back, 4 bases at V and 2 bases at J, with 10 bases in the middle. CDR1 SGHTA and CDR2 FQGTGA come from the germline V gene. CDR3 length equals 14 residues. This CDR3 is CASSSSNPTDTQYF. CDR3 DNA sequence: TGTGCCAGCAGCTCCTCTAACCCCACAGATACGCAGTATTTT. Full variable domain (outside the CDR3, taken from reference TRBV7-3 and TRBJ2-3): GAGVSQTPSNKVTEKGKYVELRCDPISGHTALYWYRQSLGQGPEFLIYFQGTGAADDSGLPNDRFFAVRPEGSVSTLKIQRTERGDSAVYLCASSSSNPTDTQYFGPGTRLTVL.

The chain recombines TRBV6-2 or TRBV6-3 with TRBJ1-3, with no clear D. Germline V gene lookup returns CDR1 MNHEY and CDR2 SVGEGT. Trimming cost V 0 bases and J 0 bases, with 21 bases left between them. The length of the CDR3 is 20 residues. The CDR3 sequence is CASSYSGSPAARLSGNTIYF. CDR3 bases: TGTGCCAGCAGTTACTCTGGGAGTCCCGCAGCCAGACTCTCTGGAAACACCATATATTTT.

The chain joins TRBV2 to TRBJ2-2; tentatively, D is TRBD2 (5 bases). CDR3 length: 13 residues. V was trimmed by 8 bases and J by 4 bases, leaving 11 bases between them. CDR1 and CDR2 from the germline V gene are SNHLY and FYNNEI. The CDR3 DNA sequence: TGTGCCAGCCGGCTTCGGGGCACCGGGGAGCTGTTTTTT. Translation: CASRLRGTGELFF.

In DNA, the CDR3 is TGCGCCAGCAGCCAAGATGTGGCAGGGGGCTACTACGAGCAGTACTTC. The encoded protein is CASSQDVAGGYYEQYF. This chain uses TRBV4-3 with TRBJ2-7, with TRBD1 identical over 8 bases. The CDR3 runs to 16 residues. Per germline, CDR1 LGHNA and CDR2 YSLEER. The trim removed 0 bases at V and 3 bases at J, leaving 7 bases unmatched.

The J gene is TRBJ2-1, the V gene TRBV6-5; TRBD1 matches at 11 bases. V lost 0 bases to trimming and J lost 8 bases; unmatched junction nucleotides: 6. This CDR3 has 16 amino acids. Per germline, CDR1 MNHEY and CDR2 SVGAGI. CDR3 in DNA: TGTGCCAGCAGTTACTCCCGAAGGACAGGGGGCGATGAGCAGTTCTTC. Protein: CASSYSRRTGGDEQFF.

The chain carries TRBV7-2 and TRBJ2-1; D is perhaps TRBD2 (5 bases). This CDR3 has 14 amino acids. CDR1 is SGHTA, CDR2 FQGNSA, per germline. Trimming stripped 2 bases from V and 7 bases from J, with 12 bases between. The CDR3: CASSLLARANEQFF. As DNA, the CDR3 is TGTGCCAGCAGCTTACTAGCTAGGGCGAATGAGCAGTTCTTC. The whole variable domain, remainder taken from reference TRBV7-2 and TRBJ2-1, is GAGVSQSPSNKVTEKGKDVELRCDPISGHTALYWYRQSLGQGLEFLIYFQGNSAPDKSGLPSDRFSAERTGGSVSTLTIQRTQQEDSAVYLCASSLLARANEQFFGPGTRLTVL.